These T cell receptor beta chains were read from a single sample in a study of blood T cell repertoires in COVID-19. Libraries were prepared by immunoSEQ multiplex PCR; TCRdb keeps only in-frame clonotypes and omits some of them. The data hold tens of thousands of clones, with nearly 90% observed a single time. The source material was peripheral blood. These TCRs come from a man aged 45-65 years with acute or convalescent COVID-19. Each CDR3 is given with its conserved first and last residue. Fields, in order: J gene, V gene, CDR3 protein.

J gene: TRBJ1-1; V gene: TRBV30; CDR3 protein: CAWSVQGAEAFF
J gene: TRBJ1-4; V gene: TRBV21-1; CDR3 protein: CASSSTKETGENEKLFF
J gene: TRBJ1-1; V gene: TRBV19; CDR3 protein: CASTLGQGNTEAFF
J gene: TRBJ2-7; V gene: TRBV6-1; CDR3 protein: CASSEALDRTYEQYF
J gene: TRBJ2-7; V gene: TRBV10-3; CDR3 protein: CAISEFPGDGYEQYF
J gene: TRBJ1-6; V gene: TRBV3-1/TRBV3-2; CDR3 protein: CASSRQGIRSYNSPLHF
J gene: TRBJ2-7; V gene: TRBV6-5; CDR3 protein: CASSYSKAGTYEQYF
J gene: TRBJ2-2; V gene: TRBV23-1; CDR3 protein: CASRWDRKNTGELFF
J gene: TRBJ2-2; V gene: TRBV7-3; CDR3 protein: CASSLGQWGTGELFF
J gene: TRBJ1-1; V gene: TRBV7-8; CDR3 protein: CASSRRQDTEAFF
J gene: TRBJ2-3; V gene: TRBV6-1; CDR3 protein: CASSDRLPDTQYF
J gene: TRBJ1-3; V gene: TRBV7-2; CDR3 protein: CASRQGAGNTIYF
J gene: TRBJ2-3; V gene: TRBV2; CDR3 protein: CASSEGLAGDTDTQYF
J gene: TRBJ2-7; V gene: TRBV7-8; CDR3 protein: CASSIGGGTSSYEQYF
J gene: TRBJ2-7; V gene: TRBV6-5; CDR3 protein: CATPGPGTYEQYF
J gene: TRBJ2-7; V gene: TRBV18; CDR3 protein: CASSPGTGAYEQYF
J gene: TRBJ1-2; V gene: TRBV6-1; CDR3 protein: CASSERQGLDGYTF
J gene: TRBJ1-3; V gene: TRBV5-4; CDR3 protein: CASSLMGQGLGNTIYF
J gene: TRBJ2-1; V gene: TRBV10-2; CDR3 protein: CASSGTGLRSSYNEQFF
J gene: TRBJ1-5; V gene: TRBV19; CDR3 protein: CASIGQGGGNQPQHF
J gene: TRBJ1-1; V gene: TRBV13; CDR3 protein: CASSLSPVANTEAFF
J gene: TRBJ2-3; V gene: TRBV5-4; CDR3 protein: CASSKQGNTQYF
J gene: TRBJ1-2; V gene: TRBV27; CDR3 protein: CASSYAQGSGNYGYTF
J gene: TRBJ2-1; V gene: TRBV7-9; CDR3 protein: CASSSGSGGLEFF
J gene: TRBJ1-3; V gene: TRBV7-8; CDR3 protein: CASSLAGGEGNTIYF
J gene: TRBJ1-6; V gene: TRBV11-2; CDR3 protein: CASSSTGQGRSPLHF
J gene: TRBJ1-2; V gene: TRBV3-1/TRBV3-2; CDR3 protein: CASSQVADYGYTF
J gene: TRBJ1-6; V gene: TRBV5-8; CDR3 protein: CASSLQGFLSPLHF
J gene: TRBJ2-1; V gene: TRBV18; CDR3 protein: CASSLPGTGTYNEQFF
J gene: TRBJ2-7; V gene: TRBV27; CDR3 protein: CASSATETYEQYF
J gene: TRBJ1-2; V gene: TRBV30; CDR3 protein: CACWGQGDGYTF
J gene: TRBJ2-7; V gene: TRBV7-2; CDR3 protein: CASSTDRALSYEQYF
J gene: TRBJ1-5; V gene: TRBV19; CDR3 protein: CASSERGGEPQHF
J gene: TRBJ2-7; V gene: TRBV6-5; CDR3 protein: CASSRRANYEQYF
J gene: TRBJ2-3; V gene: TRBV2; CDR3 protein: CASSGSGKGTDTQYF
J gene: TRBJ2-3; V gene: TRBV2; CDR3 protein: CASSGSGGVGDTQYF
J gene: TRBJ1-2; V gene: TRBV19; CDR3 protein: CASSQRTVDNYGYTF
J gene: TRBJ2-5; V gene: TRBV30; CDR3 protein: CAWCRLGGGVETQYF
J gene: TRBJ2-7; V gene: TRBV27; CDR3 protein: CASSFSGGNEQYF
J gene: TRBJ2-1; V gene: TRBV25-1; CDR3 protein: CASSEGTSGYNEQFF
J gene: TRBJ2-5; V gene: TRBV28; CDR3 protein: CASSSPTGGEETQYF
J gene: TRBJ1-5; V gene: TRBV4-1; CDR3 protein: CASSQAGNQPQHF
J gene: TRBJ1-6; V gene: TRBV19; CDR3 protein: CASASGGSNNSPLHF
J gene: TRBJ1-5; V gene: TRBV6-6; CDR3 protein: CASSPGRAGAVNQPQHF
J gene: TRBJ2-3; V gene: TRBV5-1; CDR3 protein: CASSSGLDTQYF
J gene: TRBJ1-6; V gene: TRBV10-3; CDR3 protein: CAISDGREESPLHF
J gene: TRBJ1-1; V gene: TRBV5-8; CDR3 protein: CASSDRSTDTEAFF
J gene: TRBJ2-1; V gene: TRBV27; CDR3 protein: CASSLGQGVDEQFF